Each of the 26 T cell receptor beta chains below was sequenced from the same sample in a study of T cells after yellow fever vaccination. TCRdb used MiXCR to reprocess the 5' RACE reads, holding one entry per CDR3 protein. The table includes roughly 250,000 distinct CDR3 sequences, about an eighth detected once. This material consisted of CD4+ T cells sorted from PBMCs, taken 45 days after the yellow fever booster vaccination. All receptors derive from a young man who received the YFV17D yellow fever vaccine.

Many counts were recorded for this clonotype. The chain combines TRBV7-2 with TRBJ2-7; 8 bases match TRBD2. CDR3 length equals 16 residues. The germline gives CDR1 SGHTA, CDR2 FQGNSA. Losses at the gene ends were 5 bases for V and 2 bases for J; bases not matched to a gene: 11. DNA for the CDR3: TGTGCCAGCAGCGTTCGACTAGCGCGACCTCCCTACGAGCAGTACTTC. It specifies CASSVRLARPPYEQYF.

V usage is TRBV5-5 and J usage is TRBJ2-2, with 7 bases matching TRBD2. Germline-derived CDR1 and CDR2 are SGHKS and YYEKEE (reference sequence). The CDR3 is 16 residues long. V was pared by 4 bases and J by 3 bases, with 9 bases of the junction left unmatched. The DNA for the CDR3 is TGTGCCAGCAGCCTCGAATGGGGAGGGGACACCGGGGAGCTGTTTTTT. Residues: CASSLEWGGDTGELFF.

This clonotype has just a few counts. The genes are TRBV7-2 and TRBJ2-7; a weak D match, TRBD2 (6 bases). The CDR3 length is 13 residues. Trimming removed 1 base at V and 9 bases at J, with 13 bases between. Germline V CDR1 and CDR2: SGHTA, FQGNSA. The CDR3 reads CASSLDSRGVQYF. DNA for the CDR3: TGTGCCAGCAGCTTAGATTCGCGGGGCGTGCAGTACTTC.

The rearrangement joins TRBV9 to TRBJ1-1; D call uncertain. Germline V gives CDR1 SGDLS, CDR2 YYNGEE. V lost 0 bases to trimming and J lost 4 bases, with 10 bases between them. The CDR3 is 14 amino acids. The CDR3 DNA reads TGTGCCAGCAGCGTAGCTGATGGAAGCACTGAAGCTTTCTTT. Its translation: CASSVADGSTEAFF. Together with reference TRBV9 and TRBJ1-1, the CDR3 gives the full variable domain: DSGVTQTPKHLITATGQRVTLRCSPRSGDLSVYWYQQSLDQGLQFLIQYYNGEERAKGNILERFSAQQFPDLHSELNLSSLELGDSALYFCASSVADGSTEAFFGQGTRLTVV.

The chain combines TRBV7-2 with TRBJ2-1; no reliable D call. Germline CDR1 SGHTA, CDR2 FQGNSA. The CDR3 length is 14 residues. V gave up 5 bases and J gave up 3 bases, with 11 bases separating them. The CDR3 is CASSPMGSYNEQFF. The CDR3 nucleotides read TGTGCCAGCAGCCCAATGGGCAGCTACAATGAGCAGTTCTTC.

This clonotype has only a few counts. The CDR3 DNA reads TGTGCCAGCAGTTCTCCGGACAGGGCCGAGCAGTACTTC. This gives the protein CASSSPDRAEQYF. The genes are TRBV28 and TRBJ2-7, with 8 bases that match TRBD1. This CDR3 is built from 13 residues. Trimming cost V 4 bases and J 6 bases; bases outside gene matches: 5. CDR1 is MDHEN and CDR2 is SYDVKM in the germline V gene.

The chain's CDR3 is CSARDAGNNSPLHF. CDR3 sequence (DNA): TGCAGTGCTAGAGATGCGGGTAATAATTCACCCCTCCACTTT. This chain links TRBV20-1 with TRBJ1-6; unclear D gene. The germline V gene encodes CDR1 DFQATT and CDR2 SNEGSKA (reference sequence). The V end was cut by 0 bases, the J end by 5 bases, with 8 bases between. This CDR3 is built from 14 residues.

This clonotype was counted between two and nine times. This sequence joins TRBV12-3 or TRBV12-4 and TRBJ2-1; either TRBD1 or TRBD2 may fit D (6 bases each). V shed 7 bases and J shed 6 bases, with 16 bases lying between them. The CDR3 length is 14 residues. The CDR3 region is CASIPGGHLNEQFF. In nucleotides, the CDR3 is TGTGCCAGCATTCCCGGGGGACACCTCAATGAGCAGTTCTTC.

The chain joins TRBV6-1 to TRBJ2-6, with D perhaps TRBD1 (6 bases). Trimming took 7 bases from V and 3 from J, leaving 16 bases between them. The CDR3 is made up of 16 amino acids. CDR1 MNHNS and CDR2 SASEGT come from the germline V gene. The CDR3 coding sequence is TGTGCCAGCACCCCATCAGGGGCCGGTGGGGCCAACGTCCTGACTTTC. This translates into CASTPSGAGGANVLTF.

This clonotype has a handful of counts. The V and J genes are TRBV15 and TRBJ2-5; tentative D call: TRBD2 (5 bases). Trimming pared 1 base from V and 5 bases from J, leaving 14 bases between. The germline V gene encodes CDR1 LNHNV and CDR2 YYDKDF (reference sequence). The CDR3 runs to 15 residues. The CDR3 coding sequence is TGTGCCACCAGCAGAGTACCGGGGTTTGGCGAGACCCAGTACTTC. This sequence encodes CATSRVPGFGETQYF. The whole variable domain, filled in from reference TRBV15 and TRBJ2-5, reads DAMVIQNPRYQVTQFGKPVTLSCSQTLNHNVMYWYQQKSSQAPKLLFHYYDKDFNNEADTPDNFQSRRPNTSFCFLDIRSPGLGDTAMYLCATSRVPGFGETQYFGPGTRLLVL.

CDR3 DNA: TGCAGCGTTGGGCGGGAGACGGAGACCCAGTACTTC. Its protein is CSVGRETETQYF. The rearrangement joins TRBV29-1 to TRBJ2-5, with TRBD2 identical over 7 bases. The CDR3 spans 12 residues. Germline lookup yields CDR1 SQVTM and CDR2 ANQGSEA. The V segment lost 4 bases and the J segment 5 bases; nucleotides outside the gene matches: 4. Looking up the rest from reference TRBV29-1 and TRBJ2-5 gives the full variable domain: SAVISQKPSRDICQRGTSLTIQCQVDSQVTMMFWYRQQPGQSLTLIATANQGSEATYESGFVIDKFPISRPNLTFSTLTVSNMSPEDSSIYLCSVGRETETQYFGPGTRLLVL.

This clonotype was found a few times. The chain joins TRBV24-1 to TRBJ2-5; D is unclear. Looked up from germline, CDR1 is KGHDR and CDR2 is SFDVKD. The CDR3 sequence is 15 residues long. V dropped 2 bases and J dropped 5 bases, with 14 bases sitting between them. The CDR3 spells CATSDSAEGMETQYF. The CDR3 bases are TGTGCCACCAGTGATTCGGCCGAAGGGATGGAGACCCAGTACTTC.

Comments on this clonotype: One end of the junction varies from germline; a read error may be responsible. As DNA, the CDR3 is TGCTGTGCCACCCCTCGGACTGGATTGAACACCGGGGAGCTGTTTTTT. This codes for CCATPRTGLNTGELFF. The rearrangement links TRBV20-1 to TRBJ2-2; possibly TRBD2 for D (5 bases). The CDR3 loop spans 16 amino acids. Germline assignment: CDR1 DFQATT and CDR2 SNEGSKA (reference sequence).

The rearrangement links TRBV12-3 or TRBV12-4 to TRBJ2-7; D possibly corresponds to TRBD2 (6 bases). Between the trimmed V and J ends, which lost 5 bases and 3 bases, there was a span of 11 bases. This CDR3 is 13 amino acids long. This CDR3 reads CASSVGLRYEQYF. DNA of the CDR3: TGTGCCAGCAGTGTCGGACTACGCTACGAGCAGTACTTC.

This clonotype showed up many times. The J gene is TRBJ2-5, the V gene TRBV7-2, with D possibly TRBD1 on 6 matching bases. The CDR3 totals 13 residues. V shed 1 base and J shed 3 bases, with 6 bases lying between them. Germline lookup yields CDR1 SGHTA and CDR2 FQGNSA. CDR3 region: CASSLDREETQYF. CDR3 sequence (DNA): TGTGCCAGCAGCTTAGACAGGGAAGAGACCCAGTACTTC.

The table lists this clonotype with a few counts. The V gene is TRBV27, the J gene TRBJ1-1, with 7 positions matching TRBD1. CDR3 length: 14 amino acids. CDR1 and CDR2 (germline): MNHEY, SMNVEV (reference sequence). The V segment lost 6 bases and the J segment 2 bases; nucleotides outside the gene matches: 6. The CDR3 loop is CASSDGTANTEAFF. Written as DNA, the CDR3 is TGTGCCAGCAGCGACGGGACAGCTAACACTGAAGCTTTCTTT.

This clonotype was counted a few times. V is TRBV5-4 and J is TRBJ1-2, with D maybe TRBD1 (6 bases). The CDR3 runs to 13 residues. Germline CDR1 SGHNT, CDR2 YYREEE (reference sequence). V was cut by 0 bases and J by 7 bases, with 10 bases left in between. CDR3 sequence (DNA): TGTGCCAGCAGCTTGGAGGCAGGGGCTGGCTACACCTTC. Protein sequence: CASSLEAGAGYTF.

The table lists this clonotype with a few counts. The rearrangement links TRBV6-5 to TRBJ1-5; a weak D match, TRBD1 (5 bases). The V end was cut by 0 bases, the J end by 4 bases, with 13 bases between. The CDR3 length is 16 residues. Germline CDR1 and CDR2: MNHEY and SVGAGI. The CDR3 loop reads CASSYSWDGRNQPQHF. CDR3 bases: TGTGCCAGCAGTTACTCCTGGGACGGAAGAAATCAGCCCCAGCATTTT.

V gene TRBV12-3 or TRBV12-4 combines with J gene TRBJ1-3; no clear D gene. The ends were cut back, 3 bases at V and 0 bases at J, with 9 bases in the middle. The CDR3 loop spans 15 amino acids. In DNA form, the CDR3 reads TGTGCCAGCAGTTTCCGCCGAGACTCTGGAAACACCATATATTTT. Its translation: CASSFRRDSGNTIYF.

As for this clonotype: A read error may account for a junction end that differs from germline. The J gene is TRBJ2-7, the V gene TRBV7-9; no clear D gene. The CDR3 is 12 residues long. Per germline, CDR1 SEHNR and CDR2 FQNEAQ (reference sequence). CDR3 amino acids: CASSPLGRSKDF. CDR3 DNA sequence: TGTGCCAGCAGCCCACTGGGCAGGTCTAAGGACTTC.

This sequence joins TRBV5-1 and TRBJ2-1; D possibly corresponds to TRBD1 (6 bases). CDR3 length equals 14 residues. The germline V gene encodes CDR1 SGHRS and CDR2 YFSETQ. V was shortened by 4 bases and J by 2 bases, with 10 bases between the two germline ends. The CDR3, as DNA: TGCGCCAGCAGCCCGGGACAAACCTACAATGAGCAGTTCTTC. Amino acid sequence: CASSPGQTYNEQFF.

This clonotype has only a few counts. This chain joins TRBV6-5 and TRBJ1-2; 8 nucleotides align to TRBD1. The germline CDR1 and CDR2 sequences are MNHEY and SVGAGI. This CDR3 is 12 amino acids long. The trim removed 6 bases at V and 8 bases at J, leaving 5 bases unmatched. CDR3 DNA: TGTGCCAGCAGGCAGGGGGCTGACGGCTACACCTTC. It translates to CASRQGADGYTF.

This chain connects TRBV24-1 to TRBJ2-1; maybe TRBD1 (6 bases). Germline V gives CDR1 KGHDR, CDR2 SFDVKD. CDR3 size: 15 residues. Trimming shortened V by 9 bases and J by 4 bases, and 18 bases separated the two germline ends. CDR3 loop: CATAKGQNPYNEQFF. CDR3 DNA: TGTGCCACCGCCAAAGGACAGAATCCGTACAATGAGCAGTTCTTC.

The chain recombines TRBV21-1 with TRBJ2-5; the table assigns TRBD1, which was not confirmed against the DNA. TRBV21-1 is described as a pseudogene. The CDR3 is 14 residues long. In nucleotides, the CDR3 is TGTGCCACCGAGGTCCCGGGGGCCCCGGCTACCCAGTACTTC. It yields the protein CATEVPGAPATQYF.

The chain links TRBV7-2 to TRBJ2-3, with 10 bases lining up with TRBD2. The length of the CDR3 is 16 residues. J was trimmed by 6 bases and V by 0 bases; bases with no gene match: 6. The germline V gene has CDR1 SGHTA and CDR2 FQGNSA. CDR3 in amino acids: CASSLAESSGSDTQYF. The CDR3 bases are TGTGCCAGCAGCTTAGCAGAGTCTAGCGGGAGTGATACGCAGTATTTT. Together with reference TRBV7-2 and TRBJ2-3, the CDR3 gives the full variable domain: GAGVSQSPSNKVTEKGKDVELRCDPISGHTALYWYRQSLGQGLEFLIYFQGNSAPDKSGLPSDRFSAERTGGSVSTLTIQRTQQEDSAVYLCASSLAESSGSDTQYFGPGTRLTVL.

The genes are TRBV2 and TRBJ2-1; perhaps TRBD2 as D (6 bases). CDR1 is SNHLY and CDR2 is FYNNEI in the germline V gene. V was cut by 7 bases and J by 2 bases, with 18 bases left in between. CDR3 length equals 16 residues. CDR3 DNA: TGTGCCAGCAAAGGCGAGCGGGCCCGCGCCTACAATGAGCAGTTCTTC. Its protein product is CASKGERARAYNEQFF. Supplemented by reference TRBV2 and TRBJ2-1, the full variable domain reads EPEVTQTPSHQVTQMGQEVILRCVPISNHLYFYWYRQILGQKVEFLVSFYNNEISEKSEIFDDQFSVERPDGSNFTLKIRSTKLEDSAMYFCASKGERARAYNEQFFGPGTRLTVL.